This TCR beta chain stems from a study of blood T cell repertoires in COVID-19. At the level of the study: Samples came from the United States, Italy and Spain, spanning acute and convalescent COVID-19. PBMCs, B-cell-depleted T cells, or T cells were the source of the cDNA or gDNA that made up the material.

Per the authors' pipeline: How many nucleated cells were present was estimated from reference gene primer amplification. Sequencing used immunoSEQ multiplex PCR; TCRdb keeps in-frame clones, though not all of them. For V, J and clone size, that table is used; D and trimming come from the DNA. The sample contains some 100,000 clones, about 90% of which appear only once. The CDR3 totals 18 residues. V trimming: 11 bases; J trimming: 0 bases; junction bases outside the gene matches: 18. Germline assignment: CDR1 MRHNA and CDR2 SNTAGT. The sequenced sample was peripheral blood. The source is a human donor with active COVID-19. The donor label of this sample is uncertain. The chain carries TRBV6-4 and TRBJ1-5; 8 bases fit TRBD1. The CDR3 nucleotides read TGTGCCGCACAAACCCGGGACAGGTGGGACCATAGCAATCAGCCCCAGCATTTT. Translation gives CAAQTRDRWDHSNQPQHF.